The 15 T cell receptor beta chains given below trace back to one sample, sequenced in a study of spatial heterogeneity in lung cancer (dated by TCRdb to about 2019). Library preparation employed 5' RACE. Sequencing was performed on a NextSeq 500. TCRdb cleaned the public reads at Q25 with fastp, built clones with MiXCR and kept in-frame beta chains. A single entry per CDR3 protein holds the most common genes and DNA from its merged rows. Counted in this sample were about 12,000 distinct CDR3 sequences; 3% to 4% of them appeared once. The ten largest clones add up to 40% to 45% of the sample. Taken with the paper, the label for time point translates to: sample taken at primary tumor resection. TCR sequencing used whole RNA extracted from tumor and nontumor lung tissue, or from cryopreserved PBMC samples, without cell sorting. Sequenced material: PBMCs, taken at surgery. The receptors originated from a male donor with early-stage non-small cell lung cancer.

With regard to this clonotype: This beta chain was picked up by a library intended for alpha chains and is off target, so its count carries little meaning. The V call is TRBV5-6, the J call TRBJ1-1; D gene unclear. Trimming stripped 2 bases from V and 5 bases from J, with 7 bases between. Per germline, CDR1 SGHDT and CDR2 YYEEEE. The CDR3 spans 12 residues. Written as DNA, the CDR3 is TGTGCCAGCAGCTTCGGCAGGACTGAAGCTTTCTTT. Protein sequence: CASSFGRTEAFF.

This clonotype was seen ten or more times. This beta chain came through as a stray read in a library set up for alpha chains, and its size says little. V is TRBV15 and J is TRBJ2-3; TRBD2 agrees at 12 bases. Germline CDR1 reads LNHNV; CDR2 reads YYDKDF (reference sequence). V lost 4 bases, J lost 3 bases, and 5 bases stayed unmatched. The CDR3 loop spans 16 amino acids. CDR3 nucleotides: TGTGCCACCAGCACCCGACTAGCGGGAGATACAGATACGCAGTATTTT. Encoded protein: CATSTRLAGDTDTQYF.

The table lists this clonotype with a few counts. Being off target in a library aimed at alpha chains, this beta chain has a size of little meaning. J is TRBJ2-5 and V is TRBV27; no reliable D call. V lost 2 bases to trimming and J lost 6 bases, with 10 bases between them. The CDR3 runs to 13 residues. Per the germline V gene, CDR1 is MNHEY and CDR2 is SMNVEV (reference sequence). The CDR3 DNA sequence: TGTGCCAGCAGTTTAAGGCCGTTACAGACCCAGTACTTC. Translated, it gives CASSLRPLQTQYF.

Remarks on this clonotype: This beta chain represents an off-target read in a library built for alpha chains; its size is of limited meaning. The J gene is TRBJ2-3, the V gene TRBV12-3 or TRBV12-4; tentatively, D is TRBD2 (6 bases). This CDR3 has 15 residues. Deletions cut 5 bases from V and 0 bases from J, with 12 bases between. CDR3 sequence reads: CASSPRDFSTDTQYF. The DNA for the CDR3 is TGTGCCAGCAGTCCCAGGGACTTTAGCACAGATACGCAGTATTTT.

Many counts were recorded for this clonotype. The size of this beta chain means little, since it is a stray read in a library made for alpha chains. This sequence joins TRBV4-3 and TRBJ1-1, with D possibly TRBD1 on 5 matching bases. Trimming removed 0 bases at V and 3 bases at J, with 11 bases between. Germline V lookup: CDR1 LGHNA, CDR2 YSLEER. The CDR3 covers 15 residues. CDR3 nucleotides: TGCGCCAGCAGCCAAGATTTCCAGGGTTACACTGAAGCTTTCTTT. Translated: CASSQDFQGYTEAFF.

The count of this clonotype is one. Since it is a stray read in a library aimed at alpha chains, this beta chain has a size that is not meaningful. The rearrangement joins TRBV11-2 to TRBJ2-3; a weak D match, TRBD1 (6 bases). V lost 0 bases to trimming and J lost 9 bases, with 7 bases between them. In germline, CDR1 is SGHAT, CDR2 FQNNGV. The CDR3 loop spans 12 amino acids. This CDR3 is CASSLEGATQYF. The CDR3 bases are TGTGCCAGCAGCTTAGAGGGGGCAACGCAGTATTTT.

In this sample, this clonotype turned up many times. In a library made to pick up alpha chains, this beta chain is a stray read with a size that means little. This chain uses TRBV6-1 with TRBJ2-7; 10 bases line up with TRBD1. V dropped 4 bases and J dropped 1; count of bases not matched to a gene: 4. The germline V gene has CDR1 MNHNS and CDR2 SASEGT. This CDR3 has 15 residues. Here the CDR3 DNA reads TGTGCCAGCAGTGCACCGGGACAGGGGTCCTACGAGCAGTACTTC. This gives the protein CASSAPGQGSYEQYF.

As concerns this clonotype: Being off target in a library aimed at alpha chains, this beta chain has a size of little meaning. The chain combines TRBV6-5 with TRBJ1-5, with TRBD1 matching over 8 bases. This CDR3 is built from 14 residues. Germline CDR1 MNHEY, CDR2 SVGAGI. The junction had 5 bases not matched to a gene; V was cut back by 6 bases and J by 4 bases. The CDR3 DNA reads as TGTGCCAGCAGAAGACAGGGGCTTAATCAGCCCCAGCATTTT. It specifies CASRRQGLNQPQHF.

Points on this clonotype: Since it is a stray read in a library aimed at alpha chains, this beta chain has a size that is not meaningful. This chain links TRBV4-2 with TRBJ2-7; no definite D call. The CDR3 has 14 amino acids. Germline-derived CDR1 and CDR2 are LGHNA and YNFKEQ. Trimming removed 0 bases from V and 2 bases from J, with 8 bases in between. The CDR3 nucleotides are TGTGCCAGCAGCCAAGATCTACTGGCCTACGAGCAGTACTTC. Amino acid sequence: CASSQDLLAYEQYF.

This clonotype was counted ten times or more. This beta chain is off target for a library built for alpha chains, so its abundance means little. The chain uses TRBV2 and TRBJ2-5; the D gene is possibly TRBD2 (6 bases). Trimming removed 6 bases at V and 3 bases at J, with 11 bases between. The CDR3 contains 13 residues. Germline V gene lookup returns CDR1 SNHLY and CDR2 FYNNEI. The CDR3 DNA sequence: TGTGCCAGCAGGGCGGGGTACGAAGAGACCCAGTACTTC. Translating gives CASRAGYEETQYF.

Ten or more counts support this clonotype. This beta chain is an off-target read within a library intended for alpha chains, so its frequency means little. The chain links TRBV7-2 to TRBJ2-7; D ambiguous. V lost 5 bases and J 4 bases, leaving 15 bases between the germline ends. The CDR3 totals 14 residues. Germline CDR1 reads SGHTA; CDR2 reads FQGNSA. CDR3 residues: CASSLGGVGYEQYF. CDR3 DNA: TGTGCCAGCAGCCTAGGCGGAGTCGGGTACGAGCAGTACTTC.

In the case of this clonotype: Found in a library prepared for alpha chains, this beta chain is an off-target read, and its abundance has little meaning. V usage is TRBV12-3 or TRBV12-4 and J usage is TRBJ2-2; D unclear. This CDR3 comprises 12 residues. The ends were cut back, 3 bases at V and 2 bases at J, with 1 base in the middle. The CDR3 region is CASSFNTGELFF. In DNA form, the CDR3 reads TGTGCCAGCAGTTTTAACACCGGGGAGCTGTTTTTT.

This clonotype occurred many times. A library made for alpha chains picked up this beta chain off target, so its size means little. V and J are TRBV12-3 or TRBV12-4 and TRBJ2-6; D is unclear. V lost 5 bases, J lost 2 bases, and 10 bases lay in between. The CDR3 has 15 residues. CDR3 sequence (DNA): TGTGCCAGCAGTCCCAGGTACACTGGGGCCAACGTCCTGACTTTC. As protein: CASSPRYTGANVLTF.

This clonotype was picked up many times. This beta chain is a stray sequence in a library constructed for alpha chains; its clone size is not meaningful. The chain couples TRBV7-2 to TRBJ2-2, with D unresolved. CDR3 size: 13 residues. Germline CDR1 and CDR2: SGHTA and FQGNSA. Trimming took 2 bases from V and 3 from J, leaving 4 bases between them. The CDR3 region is CASSLFDTGELFF. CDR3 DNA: TGTGCCAGCAGCTTATTTGACACCGGGGAGCTGTTTTTT. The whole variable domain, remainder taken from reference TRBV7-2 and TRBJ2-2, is GAGVSQSPSNKVTEKGKDVELRCDPISGHTALYWYRQSLGQGLEFLIYFQGNSAPDKSGLPSDRFSAERTGGSVSTLTIQRTQQEDSAVYLCASSLFDTGELFFGEGSRLTVL.

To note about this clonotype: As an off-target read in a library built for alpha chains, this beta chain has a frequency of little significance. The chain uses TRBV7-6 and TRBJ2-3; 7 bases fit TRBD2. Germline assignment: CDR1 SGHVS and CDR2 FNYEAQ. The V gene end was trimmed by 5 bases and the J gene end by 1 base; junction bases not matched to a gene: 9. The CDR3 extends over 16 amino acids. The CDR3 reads CASSPPEAGGTDTQYF. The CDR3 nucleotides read TGTGCCAGCAGCCCACCAGAGGCGGGAGGCACAGATACGCAGTATTTT.